A single sample gave rise to the 13 T cell receptor beta chains below, sequenced in a study of T cell repertoires and Cas9 in healthy adults. Sequencing used immunoSEQ multiplex PCR; TCRdb keeps in-frame clones, though not all of them. This table holds more than 20,000 clones, about nine tenths found once. Sequenced: CD4+ effector T cells (CD127+, CD25-, CD137-, CD154-) from PBMCs; culture status not recorded. These receptors all come from a human donor in good health.

The V and J genes are TRBV7-3 and TRBJ2-3; 9 bases line up with TRBD2. The CDR3 covers 15 residues. V was clipped by 4 bases and J by 3 bases; unmatched bases: 5. Germline V lookup: CDR1 SGHTA, CDR2 FQGTGA. The CDR3: CASSSVGLATDTQYF. In DNA form, the CDR3 reads TGTGCCAGCAGCTCCGTGGGACTAGCAACAGATACGCAGTATTTT.

The chain is built from TRBV2 and TRBJ2-2, with D possibly TRBD1 on 6 matching bases. The germline CDR1 and CDR2 sequences are SNHLY and FYNNEI. This CDR3 spans 14 amino acids. Deletions cut 11 bases from V and 7 bases from J, with 20 bases between. CDR3 coding DNA: TGTGCCTCTAAACGGGCGGCAGGGGACGGGGAGCTGTTTTTT. Its translation is CASKRAAGDGELFF. Variable domain in full (rest from reference TRBV2 and TRBJ2-2): EPEVTQTPSHQVTQMGQEVILRCVPISNHLYFYWYRQILGQKVEFLVSFYNNEISEKSEIFDDQFSVERPDGSNFTLKIRSTKLEDSAMYFCASKRAAGDGELFFGEGSRLTVL.

The chain has TRBV9 and TRBJ2-3, with TRBD1 identical over 8 bases. V was pared by 0 bases and J by 3 bases, with 6 bases of the junction left unmatched. The CDR3 consists of 16 residues. The germline V gene has CDR1 SGDLS and CDR2 YYNGEE. For the CDR3, the DNA is TGTGCCAGCAGCGTAGCTTGGGGACAGGTAACAGATACGCAGTATTTT. It specifies CASSVAWGQVTDTQYF.

V usage is TRBV7-3 and J usage is TRBJ2-2; 7 nucleotides match TRBD1. The CDR3 has 18 amino acids. Looked up from germline, CDR1 is SGHTA and CDR2 is FQGTGA. The junction had 12 bases not matched to a gene; V was cut back by 5 bases and J by 0 bases. The DNA of the CDR3 is TGTGCCAGCAGCCCACCACATACCGGGACAGCGAACACCGGGGAGCTGTTTTTT. Translated: CASSPPHTGTANTGELFF. Drawing the rest from reference TRBV7-3 and TRBJ2-2, the complete variable domain is GAGVSQTPSNKVTEKGKYVELRCDPISGHTALYWYRQSLGQGPEFLIYFQGTGAADDSGLPNDRFFAVRPEGSVSTLKIQRTERGDSAVYLCASSPPHTGTANTGELFFGEGSRLTVL.

The CDR3, as DNA: TGTGCCAGCAGGCGGGAGCCGAACACCGGGGAGCTGTTTTTT. Encoded protein: CASRREPNTGELFF. The chain couples TRBV2 to TRBJ2-2; 7 nucleotides agree with TRBD2. The length of the CDR3 is 14 residues. The J segment lost 0 bases and the V segment lost 6 bases, leaving 1 base of the junction unmatched. Per the germline V gene, CDR1 is SNHLY and CDR2 is FYNNEI.

The rearrangement links TRBV5-6 to TRBJ1-2, with TRBD1 identical over 8 bases. The trim removed 1 base at V and 8 bases at J, leaving 4 bases unmatched. Germline V CDR1 and CDR2: SGHDT, YYEEEE. This CDR3 comprises 13 residues. The CDR3 spells CASSLPGGEGYTF. CDR3 nucleotides: TGTGCCAGCAGCTTGCCAGGGGGCGAAGGCTACACCTTC.

The chain carries TRBV19 and TRBJ1-5; D uncertain. CDR3 length equals 14 residues. V lost 4 bases and J 0 bases, leaving 7 bases between the germline ends. The germline CDR1 and CDR2 sequences are LNHDA and SQIVND (reference sequence). The CDR3, as DNA: TGTGCCAGTAGTAGAAGTAATAGCAATCAGCCCCAGCATTTT. This gives the protein CASSRSNSNQPQHF.

The chain combines TRBV19 with TRBJ1-4; 11 positions match TRBD1. Looked up from germline, CDR1 is LNHDA and CDR2 is SQIVND (reference sequence). The CDR3 loop spans 17 amino acids. Trimming cost V 6 bases and J 0 bases; bases outside gene matches: 6. CDR3 region: CASSRRTGGPTNEKLFF. CDR3 coding DNA: TGTGCCAGTAGCAGGAGGACAGGGGGCCCAACTAATGAAAAACTGTTTTTT.

The chain is built from TRBV19 and TRBJ2-7; maybe TRBD2 (6 bases). The V gene's germline CDR1 is LNHDA and CDR2 SQIVND (reference sequence). V lost 6 bases to trimming and J lost 12 bases, with 27 bases between them. The length of the CDR3 is 15 residues. The CDR3 DNA is TGTGCCAGTAGAATGACTCATGCTAGCGACGAGGGCTTGTACGTC. This codes for CASRMTHASDEGLYV.

Of note for this clone: Other DNA sequences of this sample code for an identical CDR3. The J gene is TRBJ1-3, the V gene TRBV28; D gene unclear. The CDR3 totals 16 residues. CDR1 MDHEN and CDR2 SYDVKM come from the germline V gene. With 10 bases removed from V and 0 bases from J, the gap between germline ends came to 19 bases. In DNA, the CDR3 is TGTGCCACCGCGCCGGGGTGGCCGGACTCTGGAAACACCATATATTTT. Protein product: CATAPGWPDSGNTIYF.

The chain combines TRBV19 with TRBJ2-2; TRBD2 is a possible D gene (5 bases). The length of the CDR3 is 15 residues. Germline loops: CDR1 LNHDA, CDR2 SQIVND (reference sequence). V lost 5 bases to trimming and J lost 3 bases, with 13 bases between them. The DNA of the CDR3 is TGTGCCAGTAGTGCAGGACCGAGGGACACCGGGGAGCTGTTTTTT. Translating it yields CASSAGPRDTGELFF.

CDR3 coding DNA: TGTGCCAGTAGCCACAGGGGAAACACTGAAGCTTTCTTT. This translates into CASSHRGNTEAFF. V is TRBV19 and J is TRBJ1-1, with 7 positions matching TRBD1. Trimming removed 6 bases from V and 2 bases from J; junction bases left unmatched: 3. In germline, CDR1 is LNHDA, CDR2 SQIVND (reference sequence). The CDR3 length is 13 residues.

V is TRBV19 and J is TRBJ1-1; D is undetermined. From germline, CDR1 is LNHDA and CDR2 SQIVND (reference sequence). The V and J ends lost 5 bases and 0 bases respectively, with 13 bases between them. This CDR3 has 15 amino acids. The CDR3: CASSEAGPMNTEAFF. In DNA, the CDR3 is TGTGCCAGTAGTGAGGCAGGACCAATGAACACTGAAGCTTTCTTT.